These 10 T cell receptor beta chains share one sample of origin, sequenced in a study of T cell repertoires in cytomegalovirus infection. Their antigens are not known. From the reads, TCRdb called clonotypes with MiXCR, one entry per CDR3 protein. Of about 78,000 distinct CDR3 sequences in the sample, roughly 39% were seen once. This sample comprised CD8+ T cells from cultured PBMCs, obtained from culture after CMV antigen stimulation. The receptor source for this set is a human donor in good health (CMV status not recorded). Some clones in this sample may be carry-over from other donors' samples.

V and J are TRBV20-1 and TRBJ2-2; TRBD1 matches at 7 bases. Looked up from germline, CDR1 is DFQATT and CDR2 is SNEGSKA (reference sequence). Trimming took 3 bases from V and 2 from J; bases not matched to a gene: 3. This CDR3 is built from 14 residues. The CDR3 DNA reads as TGCAGTGCTAGGGGACAGAGTAACACCGGGGAGCTGTTTTTT. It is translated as CSARGQSNTGELFF.

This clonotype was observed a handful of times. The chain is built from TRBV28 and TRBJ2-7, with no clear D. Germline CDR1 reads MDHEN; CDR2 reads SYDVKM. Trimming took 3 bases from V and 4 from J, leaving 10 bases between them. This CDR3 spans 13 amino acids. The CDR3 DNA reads TGTGCCAGCAGTTTGTTGACAAATTACGAGCAGTACTTC. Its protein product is CASSLLTNYEQYF.

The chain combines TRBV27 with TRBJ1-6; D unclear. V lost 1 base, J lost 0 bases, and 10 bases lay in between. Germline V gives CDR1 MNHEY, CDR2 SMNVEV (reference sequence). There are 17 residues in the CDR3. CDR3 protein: CASSLYGESSYNSPLHF. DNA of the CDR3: TGTGCCAGCAGTTTATACGGGGAAAGCTCCTATAATTCACCCCTCCACTTT.

The DNA of the CDR3 is TGTGCCAGCAGCGGAAGTGGGGGGGCGCGGGTCTACGAGCAGTACTTC. Residues: CASSGSGGARVYEQYF. The chain joins TRBV7-9 to TRBJ2-7, with a possible D match to TRBD2 (7 bases). Trimming removed 5 bases from V and 3 bases from J, with 20 bases in between. The germline V gene has CDR1 SEHNR and CDR2 FQNEAQ (reference sequence). This CDR3 contains 16 residues.

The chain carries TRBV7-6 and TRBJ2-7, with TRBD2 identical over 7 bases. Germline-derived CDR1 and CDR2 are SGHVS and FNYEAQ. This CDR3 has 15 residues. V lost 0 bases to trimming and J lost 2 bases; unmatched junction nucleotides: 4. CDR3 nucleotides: TGTGCCAGCAGCTTAGCGGGGGGGTTGACCTACGAGCAGTACTTC. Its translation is CASSLAGGLTYEQYF.

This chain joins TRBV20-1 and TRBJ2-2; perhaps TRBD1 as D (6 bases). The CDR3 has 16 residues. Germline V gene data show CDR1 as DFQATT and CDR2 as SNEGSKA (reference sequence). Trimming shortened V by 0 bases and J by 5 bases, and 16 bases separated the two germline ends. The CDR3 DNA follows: TGCAGTGCTAGAGATCCGAGGACAGCACTGACCGGGGAGCTGTTTTTT. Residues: CSARDPRTALTGELFF.

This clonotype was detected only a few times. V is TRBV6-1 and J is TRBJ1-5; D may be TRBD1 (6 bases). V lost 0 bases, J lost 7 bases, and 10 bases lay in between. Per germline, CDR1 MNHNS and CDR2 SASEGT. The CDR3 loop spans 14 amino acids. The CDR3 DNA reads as TGTGCCAGCAGTGAAGCCTACAGGGCCCAGCCCCAGCATTTT. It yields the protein CASSEAYRAQPQHF.

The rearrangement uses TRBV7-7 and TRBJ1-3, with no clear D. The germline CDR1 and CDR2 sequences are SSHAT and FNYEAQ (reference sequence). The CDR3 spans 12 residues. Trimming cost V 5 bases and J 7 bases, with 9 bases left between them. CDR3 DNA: TGTGCCAGCAGCGAAAACTGGAACACCATATATTTT. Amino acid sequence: CASSENWNTIYF.

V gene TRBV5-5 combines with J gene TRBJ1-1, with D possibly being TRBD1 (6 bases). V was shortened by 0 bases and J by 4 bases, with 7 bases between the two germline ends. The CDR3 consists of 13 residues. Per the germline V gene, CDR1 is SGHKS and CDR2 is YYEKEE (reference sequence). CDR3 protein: CASSLAGATEAFF. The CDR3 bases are TGTGCCAGCAGCTTGGCAGGGGCCACTGAAGCTTTCTTT.

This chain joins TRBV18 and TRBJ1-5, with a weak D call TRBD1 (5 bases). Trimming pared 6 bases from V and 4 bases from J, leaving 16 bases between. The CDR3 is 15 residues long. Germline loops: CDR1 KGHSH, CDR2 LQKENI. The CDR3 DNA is TGTGCCAGCTCCCGCTTGGACATAAGGAATCAGCCCCAGCATTTT. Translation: CASSRLDIRNQPQHF.